The 3 T cell receptor beta chains below all came from one sample that was sequenced in a study of T cells in Graves' hyperthyroidism and ophthalmopathy. From RNA transcripts, TCR beta CDR3 regions were amplified. HTBI primers were used for first-round RT-PCR of the TCR CDR3. TCRdb independently ran MiXCR on the multiplex PCR reads; one entry per CDR3 protein. The sample records around 450,000 distinct CDR3 sequences, 15% to 18% being singletons. The sequenced sample was blood. The receptors stem from a woman aged 18-29 years with Graves' hyperthyroidism.

This clonotype was observed a handful of times. The chain uses TRBV19 and TRBJ2-3, with 10 positions matching TRBD1. V trimming: 5 bases; J trimming: 7 bases; junction bases outside the gene matches: 6. Germline V gives CDR1 LNHDA, CDR2 SQIVND (reference sequence). The CDR3 loop spans 14 amino acids. CDR3 amino acids: CASSSRQGANTQYF. CDR3 nucleotide sequence: TGTGCCAGTAGTTCACGACAGGGGGCCAATACGCAGTATTTT.

This clonotype came up many times. The chain combines TRBV11-2 with TRBJ1-2, with D tentatively TRBD1 (5 bases). Germline V CDR1 and CDR2: SGHAT, FQNNGV. The germline V and J ends were trimmed by 5 bases and 1 base, with 8 bases remaining between them. This CDR3 contains 13 residues. The CDR3 here is CASSRTFNYGYTF. Here the CDR3 DNA reads TGTGCCAGCAGCCGGACATTTAACTATGGCTACACCTTC.

This clonotype came up many times. This sequence joins TRBV12-3 or TRBV12-4 and TRBJ1-2; D unresolved. The CDR3 contains 14 residues. Trimming removed 6 bases at V and 3 bases at J, with 14 bases between. The CDR3 sequence: CASRPGGRHYGYTF. In DNA form, the CDR3 reads TGTGCCAGCAGACCAGGAGGACGGCACTATGGCTACACCTTC.